The 5 T cell receptor beta chains given below trace back to one sample, sequenced in a study of T cell responses to AZD1222 COVID-19 vaccine. Data came from immunoSEQ multiplex PCR; TCRdb stores just in-frame clones and leaves some out. The sample consists of approximately 180,000 clones, approximately 92% of them appearing once. Sequences were derived from peripheral blood, sampled on day 0 of AZD1222 vaccination. The receptors originated from an adult in good health.

The rearrangement links TRBV7-9 to TRBJ2-7; TRBD2 matches 9 bases. J gave up 6 bases and V 5 bases, and 11 bases lay outside the gene matches. Germline CDR1 and CDR2: SEHNR and FQNEAQ (reference sequence). This CDR3 is built from 15 residues. CDR3 sequence reads: CASSSVAGAPLEQYF. DNA of the CDR3: TGTGCCAGCAGCAGTGTAGCGGGAGCTCCCCTCGAGCAGTACTTC.

This clone occurred a few times. The chain combines TRBV7-3 with TRBJ2-2; D gene unclear. The V end was cut by 5 bases, the J end by 1 base, with 5 bases between. Per germline, CDR1 SGHTA and CDR2 FQGTGA. This CDR3 is 13 amino acids long. CDR3 sequence: CASSVQNTGELFF. CDR3 nucleotide sequence: TGTGCCAGCAGCGTCCAGAACACCGGGGAGCTGTTTTTT.

The CDR3 DNA sequence: TGTGCCAGCAGCCCTCGACAGGGATCGGATACGCAGTATTTT. Amino acids: CASSPRQGSDTQYF. This chain joins TRBV5-8 and TRBJ2-3, with 7 bases matching TRBD1. The CDR3 extends over 14 amino acids. J gave up 6 bases and V 4 bases, and 8 bases lay outside the gene matches. Germline CDR1 and CDR2: SGHTS and YDEGEE.

The chain links TRBV7-2 to TRBJ1-1, with D uncertain. The ends were cut back, 5 bases at V and 0 bases at J, with 13 bases in the middle. The CDR3 is 15 residues long. Germline assignment: CDR1 SGHTA and CDR2 FQGNSA. CDR3 protein: CASSRLLAVNTEAFF. Here the CDR3 DNA reads TGTGCCAGCAGCCGTCTTCTAGCGGTGAACACTGAAGCTTTCTTT.

The chain recombines TRBV12-3 or TRBV12-4 with TRBJ2-3; no definite D call. The CDR3 consists of 13 residues. The V and J ends lost 3 bases and 5 bases respectively, with 9 bases between them. The CDR3 loop is CASSLAWGDTQYF. CDR3 DNA sequence: TGTGCCAGCAGTTTGGCCTGGGGAGATACGCAGTATTTT.